Reported below is one TCR beta chain. Participating donors were healthy, HIV-negative adults free of recent acute infections or vaccinations. From CD4+ cells came CD45RA+ naive and CD45RA-negative memory subsets. Each PCR replicate from the sorted subsets contained 200 to 250 ng DNA, which is 25,000 to 30,000 T cell genomes. The protocol was immunoSEQ multiplex PCR, while the TCRdb copy is restricted to in-frame clones and leaves out a portion. The table includes approximately 1,500,000 clones, over 95% detected once. The record originates from a study of shared clonotypes between healthy human individuals. Study as a whole: Three plates each covered CD4 naive and memory; CD8 naive two, CD8 memory one.

CDR3 size: 17 residues. The source material was naive CD4+ T cells sorted from blood. Subset indicated: CD45RA+ positively selected. The chain is built from TRBV12-2 and TRBJ2-7; the DNA was not used to check the table's D call, TRBD2. TRBV12-2 is flagged as a pseudogene. The source of this sequence is a young man in good health. CDR3 nucleotides: TGTGCAAGTCGCTTAAATCCTCAGGGAGGGATCTCCTACGAGCAGTACTTC. Translating it yields CASRLNPQGGISYEQYF.